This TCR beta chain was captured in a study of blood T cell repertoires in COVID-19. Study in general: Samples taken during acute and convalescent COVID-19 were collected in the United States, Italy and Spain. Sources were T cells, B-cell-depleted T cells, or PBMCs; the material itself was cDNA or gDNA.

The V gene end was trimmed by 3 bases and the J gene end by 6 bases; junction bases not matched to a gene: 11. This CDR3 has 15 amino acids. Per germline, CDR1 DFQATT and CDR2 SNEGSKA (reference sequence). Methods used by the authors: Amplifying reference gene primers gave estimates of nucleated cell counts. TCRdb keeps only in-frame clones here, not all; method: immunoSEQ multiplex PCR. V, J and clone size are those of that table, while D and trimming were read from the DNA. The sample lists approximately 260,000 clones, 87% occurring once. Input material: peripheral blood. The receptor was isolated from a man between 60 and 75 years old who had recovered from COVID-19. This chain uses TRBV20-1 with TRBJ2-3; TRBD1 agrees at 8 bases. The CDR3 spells CSASPDRETRDTQYF. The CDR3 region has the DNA TGCAGTGCTAGTCCGGACAGGGAGACTAGGGATACGCAGTATTTT.